What follows describes a single TCR beta chain. What it binds is not known. Genes here carry mouse names. Profiling relied on immunoSEQ multiplex PCR, and the TCRdb table lists in-frame clones only, not all of them. The table lists more than 20,000 clones, around 77% of them singletons. This specimen belongs to a study of tissue T cells after allogeneic stem cell transplantation. Regarding the study as a whole: Anatomically similar tissues had similar TCR repertoires within each patient. Some tissue clones might be persisting host cells; their alloreactivity or antigen specificity was not determined. Blood and spleen captured only part of the tissue TCR repertoire.

Input material: spleen. The clonotype comes from a female BALB/c mouse in good health. Mouse MHC haplotype: H2-d.

CDR3 amino acids: CASSQRDRAEVFF. CDR3 bases read: TGTGCCAGCAGCCAACGGGACAGGGCGGAAGTCTTC. The genes are TRBV5 and TRBJ1-1, with 9 positions matching TRBD1. Read sequence stops 1 residue before the CDR3 end, and the germline J gene provides the missing end. Germline V lookup: CDR1 LGHNA, CDR2 YNLKQL (reference sequence). CDR3 length: 13 amino acids. J was trimmed by 8 bases and V by 2 bases; bases with no gene match: 3.